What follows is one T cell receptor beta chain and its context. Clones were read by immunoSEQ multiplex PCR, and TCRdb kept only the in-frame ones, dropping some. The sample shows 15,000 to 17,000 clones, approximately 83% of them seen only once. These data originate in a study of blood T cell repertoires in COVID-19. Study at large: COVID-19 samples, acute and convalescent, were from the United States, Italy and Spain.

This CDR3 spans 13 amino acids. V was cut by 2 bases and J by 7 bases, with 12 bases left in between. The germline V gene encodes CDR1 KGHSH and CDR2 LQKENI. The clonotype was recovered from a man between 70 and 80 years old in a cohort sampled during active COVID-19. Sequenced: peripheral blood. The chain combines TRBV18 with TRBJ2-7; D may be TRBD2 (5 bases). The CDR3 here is CASSPGEGSEQYF. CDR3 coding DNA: TGTGCCAGCTCACCAGGAGAAGGGAGTGAGCAGTACTTC.